This T cell receptor (beta chain) was found in a study of CD8+CD57+ T cells in acquired aplastic anemia. This clonotype was detected only a few times. Its antigen is unknown. Investigators profiled TCR beta VDJ and CDR3 from genomic DNA template. From the reads, TCRdb called clonotypes with MiXCR, one entry per CDR3 protein. The profile shows approximately 190,000 distinct CDR3 sequences, around half of them singletons. Whoever was chosen for sequencing had shown CD8+CD57+ cell expansion by flow cytometry. Study-wide findings and caveats: Patients and controls shared about 30 CD8+ CDR3 sequences. For CD8+ Simpson's diversity, patients and controls showed no significant difference.

Germline assignment: CDR1 SEHNR and CDR2 FQNEAQ (reference sequence). This CDR3 region has 12 residues. V lost 5 bases, J lost 10 bases, and 9 bases lay in between. V gene TRBV7-9 combines with J gene TRBJ1-6; D perhaps matches TRBD1 (5 bases). The sample taken for sequencing was sorted CD4+, CD8+, or CD8+CD57+ T cells (not recorded which) from PBMCs. This TCR was recovered from a human donor with aplastic anemia. This CDR3 reads CASSSDSSPLHF. The CDR3 nucleotides read TGTGCCAGCAGCAGCGACAGCTCACCCCTCCACTTT.